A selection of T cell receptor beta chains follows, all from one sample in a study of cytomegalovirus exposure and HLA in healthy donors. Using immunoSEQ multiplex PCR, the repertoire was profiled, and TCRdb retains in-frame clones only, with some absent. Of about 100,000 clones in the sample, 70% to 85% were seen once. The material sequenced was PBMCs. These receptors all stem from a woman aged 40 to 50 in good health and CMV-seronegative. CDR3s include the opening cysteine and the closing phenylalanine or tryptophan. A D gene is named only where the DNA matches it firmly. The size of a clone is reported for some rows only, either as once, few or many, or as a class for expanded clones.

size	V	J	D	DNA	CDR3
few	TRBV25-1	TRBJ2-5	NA	TGTGCCAGCAGTGAACCCCAGGGCAGGGGCAGGGAGACCCAGTACTTC	CASSEPQGRGRETQYF
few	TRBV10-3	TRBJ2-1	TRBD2	TGTGCCATCAGGGGTGGGGGGACTAGCGGAAACAATGAGCAGTTCTTC	CAIRGGGTSGNNEQFF
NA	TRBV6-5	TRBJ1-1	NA	TGTGCCAGCAGAAGGGGTCCAACTTTGAACACTGAAGCTTTCTTT	CASRRGPTLNTEAFF
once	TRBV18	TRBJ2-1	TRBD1	TGTGCCAGCTCATCGACAGGGAATGAGCAGTTCTTC	CASSSTGNEQFF
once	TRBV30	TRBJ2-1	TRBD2	TGTGCCTGGAGTGTACTGGCGGGAGGGCCTTTGCAGTTCTTC	CAWSVLAGGPLQFF
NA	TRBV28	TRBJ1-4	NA	TGTGCCAGTAGTCAGGCCTATAATGAAAAACTGTTTTTT	CASSQAYNEKLFF
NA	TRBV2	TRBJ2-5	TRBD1	TGTGCCAGCAGCCAATACACAGGGGGCGAGGTGGAGACCCAGTACTTC	CASSQYTGGEVETQYF
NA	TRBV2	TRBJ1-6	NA	TGTGCCAGCAGTCCAACAGGGCGCGAAGATTCACCCCTCCACTTT	CASSPTGREDSPLHF
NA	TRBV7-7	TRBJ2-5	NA	TGTGCCAGCAGCTTAGACGGGACTCGAGAAGAGACCCAGTACTTC	CASSLDGTREETQYF
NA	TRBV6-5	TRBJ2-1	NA	TGTGCCAGCAGTTACTCGGGTCGGGGGGCTTACAATGAGCAGTTCTTC	CASSYSGRGAYNEQFF
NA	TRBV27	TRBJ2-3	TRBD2	TGTGCCAGCAGTAGAACTAGCGGGCCAGATACGCAGTATTTT	CASSRTSGPDTQYF
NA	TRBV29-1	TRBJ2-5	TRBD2	TGCAGCGTTGAAGATCCCCGGGGGGGGGAGACCCAGTACTTC	CSVEDPRGGETQYF
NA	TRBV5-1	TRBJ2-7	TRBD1	TGCGCCAGCAGCCTAGGGACAGGGTATGGGGAGCAGTACTTC	CASSLGTGYGEQYF